This T cell receptor (beta chain) was recovered during a study of technical replicates of blood from a handful of donors. The CDR3 contains 15 residues. Germline trimming cut 2 bases from V and 2 bases from J; bases unmatched to any gene: 5. Germline V lookup: CDR1 MGHRA, CDR2 YSYEKL. Profiling relied on immunoSEQ multiplex PCR, and the TCRdb table lists in-frame clones only, not all of them. The top ten clones hold around 0.25% of a sample with tens of thousands of clones, about 94% of them seen once. The specimen was T cells isolated from PBMCs. V usage is TRBV4-1 and J usage is TRBJ1-2; 7 bases match TRBD1. The sequence was collected from a human donor in good health. The CDR3 region is CASSQPTGSNYGYTF. CDR3 in DNA: TGCGCCAGCAGCCAACCGACAGGGTCAAACTATGGCTACACCTTC.